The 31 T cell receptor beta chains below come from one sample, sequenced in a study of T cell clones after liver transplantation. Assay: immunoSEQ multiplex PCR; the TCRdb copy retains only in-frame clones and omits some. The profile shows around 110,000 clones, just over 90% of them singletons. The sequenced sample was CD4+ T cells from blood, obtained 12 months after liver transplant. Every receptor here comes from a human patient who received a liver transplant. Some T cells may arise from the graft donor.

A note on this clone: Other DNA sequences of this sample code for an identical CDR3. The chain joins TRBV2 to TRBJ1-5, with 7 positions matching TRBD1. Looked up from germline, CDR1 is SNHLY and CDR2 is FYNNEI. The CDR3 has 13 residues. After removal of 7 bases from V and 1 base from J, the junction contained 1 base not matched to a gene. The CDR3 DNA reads TGTGCCAGCAAGGGACAGAGCAATCAGCCCCAGCATTTT. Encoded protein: CASKGQSNQPQHF. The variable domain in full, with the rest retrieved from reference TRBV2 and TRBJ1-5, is EPEVTQTPSHQVTQMGQEVILRCVPISNHLYFYWYRQILGQKVEFLVSFYNNEISEKSEIFDDQFSVERPDGSNFTLKIRSTKLEDSAMYFCASKGQSNQPQHFGDGTRLSIL.

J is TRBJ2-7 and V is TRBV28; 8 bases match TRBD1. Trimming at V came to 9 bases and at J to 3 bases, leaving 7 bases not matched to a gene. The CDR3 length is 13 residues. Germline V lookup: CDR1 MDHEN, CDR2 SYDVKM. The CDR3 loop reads CARSPTGGYEQYF. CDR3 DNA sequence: TGTGCCAGGAGTCCTACAGGGGGCTACGAGCAGTACTTC.

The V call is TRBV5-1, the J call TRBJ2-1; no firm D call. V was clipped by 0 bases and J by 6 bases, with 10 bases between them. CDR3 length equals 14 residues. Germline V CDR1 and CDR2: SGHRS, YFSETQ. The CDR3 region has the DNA TGCGCCAGCAGCTTGGGAGACTGGAGCAATGAGCAGTTCTTC. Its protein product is CASSLGDWSNEQFF.

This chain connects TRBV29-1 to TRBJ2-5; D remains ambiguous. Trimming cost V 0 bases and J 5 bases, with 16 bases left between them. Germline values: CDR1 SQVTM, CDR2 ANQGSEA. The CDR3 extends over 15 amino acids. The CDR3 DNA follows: TGCAGCGTTGAAGAAAGGGCCTCTATGTGGGAGACCCAGTACTTC. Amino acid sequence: CSVEERASMWETQYF.

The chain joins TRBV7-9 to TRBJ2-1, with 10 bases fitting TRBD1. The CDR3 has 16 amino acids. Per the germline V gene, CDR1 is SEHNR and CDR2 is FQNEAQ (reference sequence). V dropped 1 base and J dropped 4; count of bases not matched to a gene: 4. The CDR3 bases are TGTGCCAGCAGCTTAGGGCCGGACAGGGGGTACAATGAGCAGTTCTTC. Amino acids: CASSLGPDRGYNEQFF.

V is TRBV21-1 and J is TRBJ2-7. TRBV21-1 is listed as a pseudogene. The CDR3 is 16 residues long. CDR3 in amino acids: CASSKEGRLNSYEQYF. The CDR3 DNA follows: TGTGCCAGCAGCAAAGAGGGACGGCTAAACTCCTACGAGCAGTACTTC.

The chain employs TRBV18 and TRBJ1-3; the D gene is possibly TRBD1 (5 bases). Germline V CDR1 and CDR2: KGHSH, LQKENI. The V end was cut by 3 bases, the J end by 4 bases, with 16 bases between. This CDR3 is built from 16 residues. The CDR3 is CASSPDRTGRGNTIYF. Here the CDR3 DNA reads TGTGCCAGCTCACCGGATCGTACAGGTCGGGGAAACACCATATATTTT.

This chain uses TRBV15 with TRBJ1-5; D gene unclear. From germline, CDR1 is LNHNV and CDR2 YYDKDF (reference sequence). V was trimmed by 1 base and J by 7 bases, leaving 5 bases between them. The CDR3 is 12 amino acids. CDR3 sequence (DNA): TGTGCCACCAGCAGAGCCAACCAGCCCCAGCATTTT. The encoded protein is CATSRANQPQHF.

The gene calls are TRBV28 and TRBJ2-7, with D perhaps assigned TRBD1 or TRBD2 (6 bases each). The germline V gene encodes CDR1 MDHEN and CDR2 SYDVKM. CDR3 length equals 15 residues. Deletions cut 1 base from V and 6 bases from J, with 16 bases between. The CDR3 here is CASSLSLTGAGEQYF. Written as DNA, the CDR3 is TGTGCCAGCAGTTTATCCTTGACGGGGGCGGGCGAGCAGTACTTC.

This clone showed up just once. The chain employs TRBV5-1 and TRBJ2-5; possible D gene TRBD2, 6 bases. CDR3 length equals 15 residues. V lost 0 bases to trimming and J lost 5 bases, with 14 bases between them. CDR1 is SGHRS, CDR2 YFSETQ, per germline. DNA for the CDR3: TGCGCCAGCAGCTTGGGGACACCGGGGGTGGAGACCCAGTACTTC. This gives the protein CASSLGTPGVETQYF.

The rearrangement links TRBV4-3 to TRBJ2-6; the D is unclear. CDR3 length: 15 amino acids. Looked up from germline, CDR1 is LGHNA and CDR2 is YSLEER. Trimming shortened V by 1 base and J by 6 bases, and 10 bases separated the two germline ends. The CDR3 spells CASSQGSNLANVLTF. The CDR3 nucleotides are TGCGCCAGCAGCCAAGGATCCAATCTGGCCAACGTCCTGACTTTC.

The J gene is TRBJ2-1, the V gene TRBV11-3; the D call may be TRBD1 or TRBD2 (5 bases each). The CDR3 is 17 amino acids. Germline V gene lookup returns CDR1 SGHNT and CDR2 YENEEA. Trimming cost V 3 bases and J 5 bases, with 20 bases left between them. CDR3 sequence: CASSFPSLGVGDNEQFF. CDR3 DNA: TGTGCCAGCAGCTTTCCCTCGCTAGGGGTCGGGGACAATGAGCAGTTCTTC.

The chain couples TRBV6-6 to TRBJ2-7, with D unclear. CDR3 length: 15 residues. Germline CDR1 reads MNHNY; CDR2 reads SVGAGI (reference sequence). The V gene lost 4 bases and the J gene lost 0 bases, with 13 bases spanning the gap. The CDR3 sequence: CASSSRAGNSYEQYF. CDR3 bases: TGTGCCAGCAGTTCTCGGGCAGGAAACTCCTACGAGCAGTACTTC.

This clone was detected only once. DNA for the CDR3: TGTGCCAGCAGCCAAGGACAGGGGAACACTGAAGCTTTCTTT. Amino acid sequence: CASSQGQGNTEAFF. The chain uses TRBV9 and TRBJ1-1; 8 bases are shared with TRBD1. Trimming at V came to 4 bases and at J to 1 base, leaving 3 bases not matched to a gene. Per the germline V gene, CDR1 is SGDLS and CDR2 is YYNGEE. This CDR3 contains 14 residues.

The CDR3 coding sequence is TGTGCCAGCAGCCCACAGCGCACAGATACGCAGTATTTT. It specifies CASSPQRTDTQYF. The chain uses TRBV7-2 and TRBJ2-3; no reliable D call. The CDR3 extends over 13 amino acids. Germline-derived CDR1 and CDR2 are SGHTA and FQGNSA. Trimming left V 5 bases short and J 1 base short, with 7 bases between.

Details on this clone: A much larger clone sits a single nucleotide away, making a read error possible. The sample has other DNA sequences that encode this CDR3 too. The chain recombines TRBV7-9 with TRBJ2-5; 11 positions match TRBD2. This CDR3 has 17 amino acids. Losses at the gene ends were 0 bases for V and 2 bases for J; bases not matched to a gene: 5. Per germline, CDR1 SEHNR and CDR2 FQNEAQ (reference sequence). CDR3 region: CASSLAHIAGGQETQYF. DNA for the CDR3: TGTGCCAGCAGCTTAGCGCATATAGCGGGGGGGCAAGAGACCCAGTACTTC.

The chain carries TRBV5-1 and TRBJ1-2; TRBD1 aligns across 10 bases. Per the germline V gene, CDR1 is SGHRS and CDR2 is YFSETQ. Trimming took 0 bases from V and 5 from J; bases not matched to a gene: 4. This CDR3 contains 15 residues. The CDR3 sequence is CASSLGQGAGYGYTF. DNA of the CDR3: TGCGCCAGCAGCTTGGGACAGGGGGCAGGATATGGCTACACCTTC.

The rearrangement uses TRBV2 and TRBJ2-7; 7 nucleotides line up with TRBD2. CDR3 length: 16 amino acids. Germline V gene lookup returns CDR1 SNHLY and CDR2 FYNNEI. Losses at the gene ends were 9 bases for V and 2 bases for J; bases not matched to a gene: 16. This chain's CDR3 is CARSLSPGTTTYEQYF. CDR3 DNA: TGTGCCAGGTCTCTATCTCCCGGGACTACCACCTACGAGCAGTACTTC.

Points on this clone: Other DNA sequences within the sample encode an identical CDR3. The CDR3 DNA reads TGCGCCAGCAGCCAAGGGTCCGGGACAGGATTGGAAGAGCAGTACTTC. Its protein is CASSQGSGTGLEEQYF. V usage is TRBV4-1 and J usage is TRBJ2-7; TRBD1 aligns across 8 bases. Germline assignment: CDR1 MGHRA and CDR2 YSYEKL. This CDR3 has 16 residues. V shed 1 base, J shed 7 bases, and the junction held 12 bases outside the gene matches.

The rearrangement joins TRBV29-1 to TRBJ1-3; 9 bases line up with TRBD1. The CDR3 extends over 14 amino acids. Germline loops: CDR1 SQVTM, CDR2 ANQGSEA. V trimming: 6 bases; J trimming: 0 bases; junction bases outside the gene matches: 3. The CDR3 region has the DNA TGCAGCGTGGCACAGGGGGCCTCTGGAAACACCATATATTTT. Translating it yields CSVAQGASGNTIYF.

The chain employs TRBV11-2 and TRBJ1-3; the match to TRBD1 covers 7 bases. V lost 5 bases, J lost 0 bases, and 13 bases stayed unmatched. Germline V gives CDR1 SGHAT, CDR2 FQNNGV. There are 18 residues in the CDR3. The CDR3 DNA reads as TGTGCCAGCAGCCTCCGTAGACAGGGCGGCCTCTCTGGAAACACCATATATTTT. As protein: CASSLRRQGGLSGNTIYF.

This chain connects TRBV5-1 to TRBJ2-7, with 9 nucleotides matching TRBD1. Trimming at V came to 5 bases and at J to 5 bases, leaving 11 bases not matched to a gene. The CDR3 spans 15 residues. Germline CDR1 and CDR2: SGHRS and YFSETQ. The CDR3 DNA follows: TGCGCCAGCAGTTCCACCGGGACAGGGACTCACGAGCAGTACTTC. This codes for CASSSTGTGTHEQYF.

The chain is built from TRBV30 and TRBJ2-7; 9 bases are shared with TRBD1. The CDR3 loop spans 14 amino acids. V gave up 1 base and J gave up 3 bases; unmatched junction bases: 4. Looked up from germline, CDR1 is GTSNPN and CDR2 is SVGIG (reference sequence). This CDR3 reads CAWSEDRGRYEQYF. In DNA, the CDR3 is TGTGCCTGGAGTGAGGACAGGGGCCGCTACGAGCAGTACTTC.

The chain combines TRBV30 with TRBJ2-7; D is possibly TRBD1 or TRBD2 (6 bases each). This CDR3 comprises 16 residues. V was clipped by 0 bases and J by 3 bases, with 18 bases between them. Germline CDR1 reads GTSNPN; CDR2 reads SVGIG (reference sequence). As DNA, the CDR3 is TGTGCCTGGAGTGTATTCGGGGGCGAATCTTACTACGAGCAGTACTTC. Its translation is CAWSVFGGESYYEQYF.

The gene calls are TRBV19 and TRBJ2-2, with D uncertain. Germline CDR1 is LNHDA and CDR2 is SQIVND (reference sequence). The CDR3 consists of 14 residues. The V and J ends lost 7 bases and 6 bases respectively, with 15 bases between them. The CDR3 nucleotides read TGTGCCAGTAAGATAAGACAAAACGCCGGGGAGCTGTTTTTT. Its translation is CASKIRQNAGELFF.

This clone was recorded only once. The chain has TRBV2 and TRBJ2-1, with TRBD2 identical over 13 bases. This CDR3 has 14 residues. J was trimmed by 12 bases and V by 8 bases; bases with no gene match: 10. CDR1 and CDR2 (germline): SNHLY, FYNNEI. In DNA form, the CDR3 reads TGTGCCAGCTCCCTTGGGACTAGCGGGATTGTGCAGTTCTTC. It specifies CASSLGTSGIVQFF.

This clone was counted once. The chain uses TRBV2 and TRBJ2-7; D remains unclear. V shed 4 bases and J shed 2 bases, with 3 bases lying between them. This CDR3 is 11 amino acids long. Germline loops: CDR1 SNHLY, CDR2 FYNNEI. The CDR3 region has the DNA TGTGCCAGCAGTGGAGCCTACGAGCAGTACTTC. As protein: CASSGAYEQYF.

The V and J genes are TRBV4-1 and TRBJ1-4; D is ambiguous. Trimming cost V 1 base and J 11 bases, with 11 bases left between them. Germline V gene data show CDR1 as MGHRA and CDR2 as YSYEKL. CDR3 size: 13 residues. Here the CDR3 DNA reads TGCGCCAGCAGCCAAGTCGGACCCCCTAAACTGTTTTTT. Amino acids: CASSQVGPPKLFF.

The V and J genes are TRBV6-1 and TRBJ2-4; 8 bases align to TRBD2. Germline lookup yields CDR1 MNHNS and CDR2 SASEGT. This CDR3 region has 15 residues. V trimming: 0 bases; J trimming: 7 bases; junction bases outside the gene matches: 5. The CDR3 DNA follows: TGTGCCAGCAGTGAAGCTCGGCTAGCGGGTAACATTCAGTACTTC. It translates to CASSEARLAGNIQYF.

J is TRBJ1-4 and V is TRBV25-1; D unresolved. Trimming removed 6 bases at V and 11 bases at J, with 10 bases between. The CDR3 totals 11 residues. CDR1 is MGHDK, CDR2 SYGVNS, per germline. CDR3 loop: CASSLTEKLFF. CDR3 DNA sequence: TGTGCCAGCAGCTTGACGGAGAAACTGTTTTTT. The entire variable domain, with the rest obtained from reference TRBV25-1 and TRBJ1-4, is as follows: EADIYQTPRYLVIGTGKKITLECSQTMGHDKMYWYQQDPGMELHLIHYSYGVNSTEKGDLSSESTVSRIRTEHFPLTLESARPSHTSQYLCASSLTEKLFFGSGTQLSVL.

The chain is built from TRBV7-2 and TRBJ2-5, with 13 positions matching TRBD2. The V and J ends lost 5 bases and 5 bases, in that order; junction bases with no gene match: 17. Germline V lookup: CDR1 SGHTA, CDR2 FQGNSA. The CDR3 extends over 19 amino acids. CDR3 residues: CASSPRRGTSGASGETQYF. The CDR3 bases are TGTGCCAGCAGCCCCCGGAGGGGGACTAGCGGGGCCTCAGGGGAGACCCAGTACTTC.